These 4 T cell receptor beta chains were sequenced from one sample in a study of naive and memory T cell subsets. An equimolar mix of two oligonucleotides served as the beta constant-region primer for TRBC1 and TRBC2. Via MiXCR, TCRdb re-called the UMI-ligation and nested PCR reads, giving one row per CDR3 protein. Of under 100,000 distinct CDR3 sequences in the sample, around 6.5% were seen once. Specimen: central memory CD4+ T cells from blood. The receptors were sampled from a human donor in good health.

The chain uses TRBV2 and TRBJ2-7; D is possibly TRBD2 (5 bases). The germline gives CDR1 SNHLY, CDR2 FYNNEI. CDR3 size: 15 residues. V was cut by 6 bases and J by 2 bases, with 17 bases left in between. The CDR3 DNA follows: TGTGCCAGCAGACGCCTTCTGGACTGGACCTACGAGCAGTACTTC. The encoded protein is CASRRLLDWTYEQYF.

This clonotype was counted many times. The CDR3 nucleotides read TGTGCCTGGAGAATTCCCTCTGGAAACACCATATATTTT. Residues: CAWRIPSGNTIYF. V is TRBV30 and J is TRBJ1-3; D gene ambiguous. This CDR3 comprises 13 residues. Looked up from germline, CDR1 is GTSNPN and CDR2 is SVGIG (reference sequence). Trimming shortened V by 3 bases and J by 0 bases, and 6 bases separated the two germline ends. Full variable domain (remainder filled in from reference TRBV30 and TRBJ1-3): SQTIHQWPATLVQPVGSPLSLECTVEGTSNPNLYWYRQAAGRGLQLLFYSVGIGQISSEVPQNLSASRPQDRQFILSSKKLLLSDSGFYLCAWRIPSGNTIYFGEGSWLTVV.

This clonotype was picked up many times. The gene calls are TRBV4-3 and TRBJ1-1; D remains unclear. Germline assignment: CDR1 LGHNA and CDR2 YSLEER. Trimming cost V 10 bases and J 1 base, with 13 bases left between them. There are 13 residues in the CDR3. DNA for the CDR3: TGCGCCACCCGACGTACTACGAACACTGAAGCTTTCTTT. The encoded protein is CATRRTTNTEAFF.

This clonotype was seen ten or more times. The chain recombines TRBV2 with TRBJ2-7; a weak D match, TRBD1 (6 bases). The CDR3 has 13 residues. Trimming removed 5 bases from V and 5 bases from J, with 13 bases in between. Per the germline V gene, CDR1 is SNHLY and CDR2 is FYNNEI. CDR3 residues: CASSYRVRDEQYF. The CDR3 DNA follows: TGTGCCAGCAGTTACAGGGTCAGGGACGAGCAGTACTTC.